The 13 T cell receptor beta chains reported below all come from one sample, sequenced in a study of OX40 agonist ivuxolimab in advanced cancers. Produced via immunoSEQ multiplex PCR; TCRdb's table is partial and in-frame only. Found here are about 110,000 clones, 91% of them singletons; the top ten hold over 0.6%. The starting material was CD4+ or CD8+ T cells sorted from blood, obtained in a trial of the OX40 agonist ivuxolimab. All receptors derive from an adult with an advanced solid tumor such as melanoma, head and neck, liver or kidney cancer.

This chain links TRBV30 with TRBJ2-1; D gene ambiguous. The CDR3 contains 11 residues. V gave up 0 bases and J gave up 8 bases, with 5 bases separating them. Germline loops: CDR1 GTSNPN, CDR2 SVGIG (reference sequence). The CDR3 is CAWSVLDEQFF. The CDR3 bases are TGTGCCTGGAGTGTACTCGATGAGCAGTTCTTC.

This clone has only one observation. This chain links TRBV10-3 with TRBJ2-3; 9 positions match TRBD1. The CDR3 spans 14 residues. Trimming at V came to 6 bases and at J to 4 bases, leaving 5 bases not matched to a gene. Germline V gives CDR1 ENHRY, CDR2 SYGVKD. This CDR3 is CAIRPGTGSDTQYF. Written as DNA, the CDR3 is TGTGCCATCAGACCCGGGACAGGGTCAGATACGCAGTATTTT.

This sequence joins TRBV7-9 and TRBJ2-5; D tentatively reads TRBD1 or TRBD2 (6 bases each). Deletions cut 4 bases from V and 2 bases from J, with 23 bases between. The germline gives CDR1 SEHNR, CDR2 FQNEAQ (reference sequence). The CDR3 totals 18 residues. Here the CDR3 DNA reads TGTGCCAGCAGCTCCCCTCCGGGACAACCGGCGGGGCAAGAGACCCAGTACTTC. Its translation is CASSSPPGQPAGQETQYF. The complete variable domain, with remaining parts taken from reference TRBV7-9 and TRBJ2-5, reads DTGVSQNPRHKITKRGQNVTFRCDPISEHNRLYWYRQTLGQGPEFLTYFQNEAQLEKSRLLSDRFSAERPKGSFSTLEIQRTEQGDSAMYLCASSSPPGQPAGQETQYFGPGTRLLVL.

The rearrangement joins TRBV5-6 to TRBJ1-1; no reliable D call. Trimming cost V 1 base and J 0 bases, with 7 bases left between them. Germline V gene lookup returns CDR1 SGHDT and CDR2 YYEEEE. The CDR3 spans 14 residues. CDR3 in DNA: TGTGCCAGCAGCTTGAATCGGCTGAACACTGAAGCTTTCTTT. Its translation: CASSLNRLNTEAFF.

The chain links TRBV6-5 to TRBJ1-3; possibly TRBD1 for D (5 bases). CDR3 length: 14 residues. Germline CDR1 and CDR2: MNHEY and SVGAGI. Trimming stripped 2 bases from V and 4 bases from J, with 9 bases between. The CDR3 spells CASSYPGTGNTIYF. In nucleotides, the CDR3 is TGTGCCAGCAGTTACCCTGGGACGGGAAACACCATATATTTT.

The chain recombines TRBV6-5 with TRBJ1-3; D gene uncertain. This CDR3 is built from 14 residues. The germline gives CDR1 MNHEY, CDR2 SVGAGI. V lost 4 bases to trimming and J lost 2 bases, with 9 bases between them. CDR3 coding DNA: TGTGCCAGCAGTTTGGAAACAGCTGGAAACACCATATATTTT. Translating it yields CASSLETAGNTIYF.

J is TRBJ2-7 and V is TRBV11-3; D is tentatively TRBD1 or TRBD2 (5 bases each). The CDR3 is 15 amino acids. CDR1 and CDR2 (germline): SGHNT, YENEEA. Trimming stripped 5 bases from V and 0 bases from J, with 14 bases between. The CDR3 protein is CASSQRDLSSYEQYF. The DNA of the CDR3 is TGTGCCAGCAGCCAGAGGGACCTTAGCTCCTACGAGCAGTACTTC. Supplemented by reference TRBV11-3 and TRBJ2-7, the full variable domain reads EAGVVQSPRYKIIEKKQPVAFWCNPISGHNTLYWYLQNLGQGPELLIRYENEEAVDDSQLPKDRFSAERLKGVDSTLKIQPAELGDSAVYLCASSQRDLSSYEQYFGPGTRLTVT.

The chain has TRBV11-1 and TRBJ2-2, with D unclear. Trimming pared 1 base from V and 5 bases from J, leaving 5 bases between. The CDR3 sequence is 13 residues long. Looked up from germline, CDR1 is SGHAT and CDR2 is FQDESV (reference sequence). In nucleotides, the CDR3 is TGTGCCAGCAGCTTAGTTTTGACCGGGGAGCTGTTTTTT. Its protein product is CASSLVLTGELFF.

This clone is a singleton in its sample. This chain links TRBV6-1 with TRBJ2-1; 7 bases are a match to TRBD1. The trim removed 6 bases at V and 9 bases at J, leaving 8 bases unmatched. The CDR3 contains 13 residues. CDR1 MNHNS and CDR2 SASEGT come from the germline V gene. Here the CDR3 reads CASRETGLGEQFF. The CDR3 nucleotides read TGTGCCAGCAGGGAGACAGGGCTAGGTGAGCAGTTCTTC.

The rearrangement links TRBV7-9 to TRBJ1-6; D gene ambiguous. Per germline, CDR1 SEHNR and CDR2 FQNEAQ (reference sequence). This CDR3 is 15 amino acids long. Trimming cost V 3 bases and J 6 bases, with 12 bases left between them. This CDR3 is CASSLNPGVNSPLHF. The CDR3 DNA reads as TGTGCCAGCAGCTTGAATCCGGGTGTTAATTCACCCCTCCACTTT.

The rearrangement links TRBV19 to TRBJ1-2, with 9 nucleotides matching TRBD1. The germline V gene has CDR1 LNHDA and CDR2 SQIVND (reference sequence). CDR3 length equals 13 residues. V dropped 6 bases and J dropped 7; count of bases not matched to a gene: 6. The CDR3, as DNA: TGTGCCAGTAGAGGGGACAGGGCACTTGGCTACACCTTC. Its translation is CASRGDRALGYTF.

This clone was observed a handful of times. J is TRBJ1-5 and V is TRBV19, with D unclear. V was pared by 1 base and J by 9 bases, with 13 bases between. Germline assignment: CDR1 LNHDA and CDR2 SQIVND (reference sequence). This CDR3 region has 14 residues. CDR3 DNA: TGTGCCAGTAGTATAGGACTGAGTATGACGCCCCAGCATTTT. Translation gives CASSIGLSMTPQHF.

The rearrangement links TRBV7-9 to TRBJ1-1; D may be TRBD1 (5 bases). The CDR3 contains 13 residues. Trimming left V 6 bases short and J 2 bases short, with 10 bases between. Germline lookup yields CDR1 SEHNR and CDR2 FQNEAQ (reference sequence). The CDR3: CASRSGPNTEAFF. The CDR3 bases are TGTGCCAGCAGATCGGGGCCTAACACTGAAGCTTTCTTT.